Sequencing of this T cell receptor beta chain was carried out in a study of PD-L1 blockade in urothelial cancer. Study-wide background: Blood was tested 3 weeks (second dose) and 6 weeks into treatment.

The CDR3 sequence is 15 residues long. V lost 4 bases, J lost 2 bases, and 8 bases stayed unmatched. Germline V gene data show CDR1 as PRHDT and CDR2 as FYEKMQ (reference sequence). The data were produced by immunoSEQ multiplex PCR, yet TCRdb's version contains in-frame clones alone and is incomplete. The repertoire holds 20,000 to 25,000 clones, with roughly 89% as singletons. Time point noted: peripheral blood 6 weeks after treatment start. Patients presented with locally advanced or metastatic urothelial carcinoma. The chain carries TRBV13 and TRBJ2-7, with 7 positions matching TRBD1. This clonotype was sampled from a woman aged 60 to 75 with urothelial cancer. Material: PBMCs, obtained around atezolizumab (anti-PD-L1) treatment. The CDR3: CASSSEVQGAYEQYF. The CDR3 DNA reads TGTGCCAGCAGCTCCGAGGTGCAGGGGGCCTACGAGCAGTACTTC.